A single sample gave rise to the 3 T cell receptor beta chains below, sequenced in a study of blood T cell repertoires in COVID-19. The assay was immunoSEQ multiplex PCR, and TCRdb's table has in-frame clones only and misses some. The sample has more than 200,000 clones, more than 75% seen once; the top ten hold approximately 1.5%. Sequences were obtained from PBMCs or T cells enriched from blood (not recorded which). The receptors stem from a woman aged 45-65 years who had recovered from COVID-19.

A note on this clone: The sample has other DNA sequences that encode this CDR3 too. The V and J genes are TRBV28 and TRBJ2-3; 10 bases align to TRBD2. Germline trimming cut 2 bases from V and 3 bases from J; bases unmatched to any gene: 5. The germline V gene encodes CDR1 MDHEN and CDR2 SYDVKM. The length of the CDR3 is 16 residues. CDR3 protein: CASSLLAGVLTDTQYF. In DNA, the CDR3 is TGTGCCAGCAGTTTACTAGCGGGAGTATTGACAGATACGCAGTATTTT.

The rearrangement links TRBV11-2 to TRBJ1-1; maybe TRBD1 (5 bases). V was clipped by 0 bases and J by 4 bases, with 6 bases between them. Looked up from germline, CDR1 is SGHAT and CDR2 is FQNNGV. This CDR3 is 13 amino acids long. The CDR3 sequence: CASSLERGTEAFF. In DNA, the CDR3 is TGTGCCAGCAGCTTAGAAAGGGGCACTGAAGCTTTCTTT.

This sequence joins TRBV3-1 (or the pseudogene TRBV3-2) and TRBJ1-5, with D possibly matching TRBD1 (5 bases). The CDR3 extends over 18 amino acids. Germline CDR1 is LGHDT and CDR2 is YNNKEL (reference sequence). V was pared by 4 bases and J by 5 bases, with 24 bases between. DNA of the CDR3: TGTGCCAGCAGCCCCAGTGCCCAAGCGGGGCTGAGGGATCAGCCCCAGCATTTT. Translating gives CASSPSAQAGLRDQPQHF.